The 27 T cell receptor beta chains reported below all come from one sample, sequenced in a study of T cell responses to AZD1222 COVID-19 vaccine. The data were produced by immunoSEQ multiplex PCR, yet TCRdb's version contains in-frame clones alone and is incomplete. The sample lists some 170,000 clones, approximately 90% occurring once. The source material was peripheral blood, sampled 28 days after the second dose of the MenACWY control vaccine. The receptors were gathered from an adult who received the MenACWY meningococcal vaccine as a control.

The CDR3 reads CASSPGTGRTDTQYF. The CDR3 DNA reads as TGTGCCAGTAGCCCCGGGACTGGACGCACAGATACGCAGTATTTT. V gene TRBV19 combines with J gene TRBJ2-3, with a weak D call TRBD2 (6 bases). The CDR3 consists of 15 residues. The germline gives CDR1 LNHDA, CDR2 SQIVND (reference sequence). The V gene lost 6 bases and the J gene lost 1 base, with 14 bases spanning the gap.

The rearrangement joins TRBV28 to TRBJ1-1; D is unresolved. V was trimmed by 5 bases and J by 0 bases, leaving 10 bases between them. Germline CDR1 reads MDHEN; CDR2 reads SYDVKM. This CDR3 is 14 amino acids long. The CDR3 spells CASSMEGMNTEAFF. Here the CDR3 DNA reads TGTGCCAGCAGTATGGAGGGAATGAACACTGAAGCTTTCTTT.

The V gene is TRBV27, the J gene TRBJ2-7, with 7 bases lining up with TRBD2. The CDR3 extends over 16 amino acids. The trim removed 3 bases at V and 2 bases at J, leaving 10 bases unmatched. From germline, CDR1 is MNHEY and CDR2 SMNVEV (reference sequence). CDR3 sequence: CASSFGAGVSPYEQYF. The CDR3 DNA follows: TGTGCCAGCAGTTTTGGGGCGGGAGTATCCCCCTACGAGCAGTACTTC.

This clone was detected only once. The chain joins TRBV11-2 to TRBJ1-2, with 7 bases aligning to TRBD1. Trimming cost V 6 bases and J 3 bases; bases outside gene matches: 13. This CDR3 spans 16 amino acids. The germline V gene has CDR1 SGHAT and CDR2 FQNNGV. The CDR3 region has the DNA TGTGCCAGCAGATCATTAGGGGGCCGCTCCTACTATGGCTACACCTTC. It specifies CASRSLGGRSYYGYTF.

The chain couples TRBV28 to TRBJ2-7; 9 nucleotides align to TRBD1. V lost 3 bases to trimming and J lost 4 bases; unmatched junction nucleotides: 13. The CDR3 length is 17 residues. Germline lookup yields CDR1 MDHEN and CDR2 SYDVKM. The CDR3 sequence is CASSFAGSGQGKYEQYF. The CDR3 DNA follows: TGTGCCAGCAGTTTTGCGGGTTCGGGACAGGGTAAATACGAGCAGTACTTC.

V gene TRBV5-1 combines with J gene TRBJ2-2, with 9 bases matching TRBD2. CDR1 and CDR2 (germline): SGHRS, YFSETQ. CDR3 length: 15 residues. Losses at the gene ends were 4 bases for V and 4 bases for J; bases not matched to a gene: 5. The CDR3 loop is CASSLLAGSTGELFF. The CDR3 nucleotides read TGCGCCAGCAGCCTTCTAGCGGGGTCCACCGGGGAGCTGTTTTTT.

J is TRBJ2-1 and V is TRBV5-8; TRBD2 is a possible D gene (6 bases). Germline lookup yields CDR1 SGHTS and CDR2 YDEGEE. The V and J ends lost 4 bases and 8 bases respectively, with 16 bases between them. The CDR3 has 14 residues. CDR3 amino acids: CASSRLVGSDEQFF. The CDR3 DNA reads TGTGCCAGCAGCCGCCTGGTCGGGAGCGATGAGCAGTTCTTC. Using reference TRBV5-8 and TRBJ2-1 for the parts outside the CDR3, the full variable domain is EAGVTQSPTHLIKTRGQQATLRCSPISGHTSVYWYQQALGLGLQFLLWYDEGEERNRGNFPPRFSGRQFPNYSSELNVNALELEDSALYLCASSRLVGSDEQFFGPGTRLTVL.

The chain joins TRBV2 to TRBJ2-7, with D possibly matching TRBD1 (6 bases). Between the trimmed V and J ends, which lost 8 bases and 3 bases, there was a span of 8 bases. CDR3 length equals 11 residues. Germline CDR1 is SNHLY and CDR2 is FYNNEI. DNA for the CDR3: TGTGCCAGCTCGACAGGCTACGAGCAGTACTTC. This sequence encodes CASSTGYEQYF.

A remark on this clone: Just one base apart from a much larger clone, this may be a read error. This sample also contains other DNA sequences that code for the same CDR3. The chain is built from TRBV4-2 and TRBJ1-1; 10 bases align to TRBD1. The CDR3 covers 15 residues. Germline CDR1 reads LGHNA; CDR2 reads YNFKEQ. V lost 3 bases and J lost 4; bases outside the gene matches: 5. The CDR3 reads CASSQARTGGTEAFF. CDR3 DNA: TGTGCCAGCAGCCAGGCCCGGACAGGGGGCACTGAAGCTTTCTTT.

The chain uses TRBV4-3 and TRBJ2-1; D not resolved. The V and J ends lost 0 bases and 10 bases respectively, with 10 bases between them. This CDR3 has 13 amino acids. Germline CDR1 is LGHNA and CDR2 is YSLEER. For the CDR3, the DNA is TGCGCCAGCAGCCAAGATCGGGTGGGAGAGCAGTTCTTC. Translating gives CASSQDRVGEQFF.

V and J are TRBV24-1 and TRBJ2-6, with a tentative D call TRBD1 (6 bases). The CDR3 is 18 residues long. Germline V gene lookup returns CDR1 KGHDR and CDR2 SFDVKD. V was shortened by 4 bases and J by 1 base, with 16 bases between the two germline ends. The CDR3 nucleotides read TGTGCCACCAGTGACGTCGGACAGCCGACATCTGGGGCCAACGTCCTGACTTTC. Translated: CATSDVGQPTSGANVLTF.

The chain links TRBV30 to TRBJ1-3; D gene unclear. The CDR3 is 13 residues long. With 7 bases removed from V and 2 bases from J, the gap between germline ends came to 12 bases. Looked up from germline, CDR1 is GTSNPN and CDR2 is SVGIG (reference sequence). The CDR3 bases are TGTGCCTCCCAGACCCGCCCTGGAAACACCATATATTTT. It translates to CASQTRPGNTIYF.

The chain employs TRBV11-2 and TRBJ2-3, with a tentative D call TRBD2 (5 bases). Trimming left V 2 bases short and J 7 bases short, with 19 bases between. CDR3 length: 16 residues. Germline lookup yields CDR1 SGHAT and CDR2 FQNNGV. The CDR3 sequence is CASSLKRGPRHHTQYF. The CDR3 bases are TGTGCCAGCAGCTTAAAACGAGGGCCTCGACATCATACGCAGTATTTT.

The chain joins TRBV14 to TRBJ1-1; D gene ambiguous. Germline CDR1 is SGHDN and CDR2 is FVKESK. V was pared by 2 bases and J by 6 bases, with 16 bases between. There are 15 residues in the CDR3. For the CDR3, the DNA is TGTGCCAGCAGCCAAATTTCGTCAGGCAGACCTGAAGCTTTCTTT. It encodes CASSQISSGRPEAFF.

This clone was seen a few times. The CDR3 protein is CASSAWDRAGAFF. Written as DNA, the CDR3 is TGTGCCAGCAGCGCGTGGGACAGGGCAGGCGCTTTCTTT. The V call is TRBV9, the J call TRBJ1-1, with 9 bases aligning to TRBD1. Trimming took 3 bases from V and 11 from J; bases not matched to a gene: 8. The germline gives CDR1 SGDLS, CDR2 YYNGEE. The CDR3 extends over 13 amino acids.

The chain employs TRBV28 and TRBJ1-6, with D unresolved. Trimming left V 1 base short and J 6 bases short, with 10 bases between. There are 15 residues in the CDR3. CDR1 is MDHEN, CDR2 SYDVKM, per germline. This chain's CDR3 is CASSLFGPSNSPLHF. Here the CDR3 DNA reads TGTGCCAGCAGTTTATTCGGCCCCAGTAATTCACCCCTCCACTTT.

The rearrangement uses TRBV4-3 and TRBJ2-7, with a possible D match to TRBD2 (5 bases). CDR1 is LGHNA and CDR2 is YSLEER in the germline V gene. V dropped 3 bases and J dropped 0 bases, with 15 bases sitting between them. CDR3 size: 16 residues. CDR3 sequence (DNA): TGCGCCAGCAGCCACGAATGGACTTCTTTCTCCTACGAGCAGTACTTC. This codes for CASSHEWTSFSYEQYF.

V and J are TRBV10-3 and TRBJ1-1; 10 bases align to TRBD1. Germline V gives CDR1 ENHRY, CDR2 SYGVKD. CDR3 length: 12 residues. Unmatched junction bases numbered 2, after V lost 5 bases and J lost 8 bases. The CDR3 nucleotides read TGTGCCATCAGTACGACAGGGGGCGAAGCTTTCTTT. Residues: CAISTTGGEAFF.

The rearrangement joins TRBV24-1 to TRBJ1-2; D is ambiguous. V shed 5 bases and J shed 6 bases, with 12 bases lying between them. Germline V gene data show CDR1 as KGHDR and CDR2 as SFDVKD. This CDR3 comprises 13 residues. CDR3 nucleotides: TGTGCCACCAGTGCCCGAAGGGCCAATGGCTACACCTTC. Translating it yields CATSARRANGYTF.

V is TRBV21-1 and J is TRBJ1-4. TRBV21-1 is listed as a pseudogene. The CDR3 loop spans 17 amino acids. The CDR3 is CASSKIPGRGGTEKLFF. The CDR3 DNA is TGTGCCAGCAGCAAAATACCAGGGCGGGGGGGGACTGAAAAACTGTTTTTT.

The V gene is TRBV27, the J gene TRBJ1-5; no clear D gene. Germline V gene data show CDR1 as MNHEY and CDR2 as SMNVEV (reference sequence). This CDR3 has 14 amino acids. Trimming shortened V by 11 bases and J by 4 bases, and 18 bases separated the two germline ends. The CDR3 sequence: CALKIITGNQPQHF. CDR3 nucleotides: TGTGCCCTGAAAATTATTACGGGGAATCAGCCCCAGCATTTT.

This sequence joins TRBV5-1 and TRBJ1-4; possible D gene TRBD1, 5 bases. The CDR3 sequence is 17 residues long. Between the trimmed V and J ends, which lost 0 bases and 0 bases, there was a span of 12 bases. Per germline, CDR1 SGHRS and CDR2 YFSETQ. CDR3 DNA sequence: TGCGCCAGCAGCTTGGTTGGGGGATCGGCAACTAATGAAAAACTGTTTTTT. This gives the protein CASSLVGGSATNEKLFF.

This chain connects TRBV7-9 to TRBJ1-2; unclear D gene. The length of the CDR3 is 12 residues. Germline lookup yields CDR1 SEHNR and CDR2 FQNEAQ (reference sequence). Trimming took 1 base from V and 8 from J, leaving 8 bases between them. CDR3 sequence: CASSLVLGGYTF. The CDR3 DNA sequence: TGTGCCAGCAGCTTAGTTCTGGGGGGCTACACCTTC.

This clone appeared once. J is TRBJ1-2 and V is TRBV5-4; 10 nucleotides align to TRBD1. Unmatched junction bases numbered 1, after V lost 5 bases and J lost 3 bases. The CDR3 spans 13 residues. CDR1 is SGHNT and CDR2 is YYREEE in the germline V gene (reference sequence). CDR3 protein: CASRGQGHYGYTF. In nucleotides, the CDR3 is TGTGCCAGCAGGGGACAGGGGCACTATGGCTACACCTTC. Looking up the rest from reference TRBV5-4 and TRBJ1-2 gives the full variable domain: ETGVTQSPTHLIKTRGQQVTLRCSSQSGHNTVSWYQQALGQGPQFIFQYYREEENGRGNFPPRFSGLQFPNYSSELNVNALELDDSALYLCASRGQGHYGYTFGSGTRLTVV.

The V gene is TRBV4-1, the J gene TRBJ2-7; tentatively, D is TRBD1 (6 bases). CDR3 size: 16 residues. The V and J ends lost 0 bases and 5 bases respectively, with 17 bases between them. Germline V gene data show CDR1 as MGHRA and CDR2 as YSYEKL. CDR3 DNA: TGCGCCAGCAGCCAAGAACAACACAGGGAACGTAACGAGCAGTACTTC. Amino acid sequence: CASSQEQHRERNEQYF.

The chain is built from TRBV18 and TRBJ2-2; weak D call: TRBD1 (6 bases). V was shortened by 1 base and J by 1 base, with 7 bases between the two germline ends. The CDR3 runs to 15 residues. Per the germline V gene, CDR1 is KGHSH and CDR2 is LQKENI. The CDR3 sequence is CASSPQDRNTGELFF. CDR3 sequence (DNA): TGTGCCAGCTCACCACAGGACAGGAACACCGGGGAGCTGTTTTTT.

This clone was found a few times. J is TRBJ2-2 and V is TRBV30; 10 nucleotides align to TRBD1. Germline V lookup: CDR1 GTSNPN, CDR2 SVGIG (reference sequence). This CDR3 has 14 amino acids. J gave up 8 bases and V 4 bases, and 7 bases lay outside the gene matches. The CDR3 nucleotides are TGTGCCTGGATTGTCGGGACAGGGGTTGGGGAGCTGTTTTTT. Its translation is CAWIVGTGVGELFF.